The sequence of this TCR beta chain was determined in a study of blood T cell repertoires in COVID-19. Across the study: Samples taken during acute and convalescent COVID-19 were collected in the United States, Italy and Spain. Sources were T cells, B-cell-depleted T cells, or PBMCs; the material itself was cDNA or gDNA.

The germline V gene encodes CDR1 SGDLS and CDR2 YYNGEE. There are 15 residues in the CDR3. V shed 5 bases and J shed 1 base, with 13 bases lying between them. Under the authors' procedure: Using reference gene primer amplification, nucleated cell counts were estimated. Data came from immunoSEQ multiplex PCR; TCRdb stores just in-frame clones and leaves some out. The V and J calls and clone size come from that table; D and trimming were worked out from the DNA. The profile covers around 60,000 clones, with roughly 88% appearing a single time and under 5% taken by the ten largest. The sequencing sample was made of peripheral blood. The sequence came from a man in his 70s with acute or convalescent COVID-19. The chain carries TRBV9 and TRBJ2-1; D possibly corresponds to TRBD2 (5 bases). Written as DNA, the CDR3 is TGTGCCAGCAGTCCGAGGCTAGCTTCCTACAATGAGCAGTTCTTC. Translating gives CASSPRLASYNEQFF.